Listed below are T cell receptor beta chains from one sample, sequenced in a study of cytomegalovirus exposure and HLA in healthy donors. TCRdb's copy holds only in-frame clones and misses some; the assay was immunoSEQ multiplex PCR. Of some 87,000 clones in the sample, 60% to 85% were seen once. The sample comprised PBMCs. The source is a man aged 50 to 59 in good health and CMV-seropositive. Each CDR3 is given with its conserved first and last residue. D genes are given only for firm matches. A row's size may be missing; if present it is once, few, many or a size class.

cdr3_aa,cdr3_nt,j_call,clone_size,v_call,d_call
CASSAGTGSNQPQHF,TGTGCCAGCAGCGCCGGGACAGGTAGCAATCAGCCCCAGCATTTT,TRBJ1-5,NA,TRBV13,TRBD1
CASSLGRVPYEQYF,TGTGCCAGCAGCTTGGGGAGGGTCCCCTACGAGCAGTACTTC,TRBJ2-7,NA,TRBV5-4,NA
CASSLRAGRGDTQYF,TGTGCCAGCAGCTTAAGGGCGGGGAGAGGAGATACGCAGTATTTT,TRBJ2-3,NA,TRBV13,NA
CASSEVALNLLHF,TGTGCCAGCAGTGAAGTGGCCCTGAACCTCCTCCACTTT,TRBJ1-6,NA,TRBV6-1,NA
CASSEGRGWYTQYF,TGTGCCAGCAGCGAGGGGCGGGGGTGGTATACGCAGTATTTT,TRBJ2-3,NA,TRBV9,TRBD2
CASSPSTGGTYGYTF,TGTGCCAGCAGTCCGTCGACAGGGGGGACATATGGCTACACCTTC,TRBJ1-2,NA,TRBV28,TRBD1
CASSQTSDRSYEQYF,TGCGCCAGCAGCCAAACCTCCGACAGGTCCTACGAGCAGTACTTC,TRBJ2-7,NA,TRBV4-1,NA
CASSYGQGYSPLHF,TGTGCCAGCAGTTACGGACAGGGGTATTCACCCCTCCACTTT,TRBJ1-6,once,TRBV6-5,TRBD1
CASMRAAGVYNEQFF,TGTGCCAGCATGCGAGCGGCGGGCGTGTACAATGAGCAGTTCTTC,TRBJ2-1,NA,TRBV6-1,NA
CASIVTAGGNSPLHF,TGTGCCAGCATTGTGACAGCAGGGGGGAATTCACCCCTCCACTTT,TRBJ1-6,NA,TRBV6-5,TRBD1
CASSGSTAYNSPLHF,TGTGCCAGTAGTGGATCGACAGCCTATAATTCACCCCTCCACTTT,TRBJ1-6,NA,TRBV19,NA
CASSQDSSGGAWGETQYF,TGTGCCAGCAGCCAAGATTCTAGCGGGGGGGCGTGGGGTGAGACCCAGTACTTC,TRBJ2-5,NA,TRBV4-2,TRBD2
CASSPQANTRSPLHF,TGTGCCAGCAGCCCCCAAGCGAACACCAGATCACCCCTCCACTTT,TRBJ1-6,NA,TRBV7-2,NA
CASSQEYSNQPQHF,TGTGCCAGCAGCCAGGAGTATAGCAATCAGCCCCAGCATTTT,TRBJ1-5,NA,TRBV4-2,NA
CASSQETGTPVNSPLNF,TGTGCCAGCAGCCAAGAAACAGGGACCCCTGTTAATTCACCCCTCAACTTT,TRBJ1-6,NA,TRBV4-2,NA
CASILSFEQYF,TGTGCCAGCATCTTATCGTTCGAGCAGTACTTC,TRBJ2-7,NA,TRBV6-1,NA
CASSFDIGGPAQYF,TGTGCCAGCAGCTTTGACATCGGGGGGCCGGCGCAGTACTTC,TRBJ2-7,NA,TRBV5-4,NA
CASSLDRGNSPLHF,TGTGCCAGCAGCTTGGACAGGGGTAATTCACCCCTCCACTTT,TRBJ1-6,NA,TRBV5-5,TRBD1
CASSWDRGPGELFF,TGTGCCAGCAGCTGGGACAGGGGTCCCGGGGAGCTGTTTTTT,TRBJ2-2,few,TRBV7-2,TRBD1
CASSLRGLEQFF,TGCGCCAGCAGCTTACGAGGTCTTGAGCAGTTCTTC,TRBJ2-1,NA,TRBV5-1,NA
CAWSVLAGSETQYF,TGTGCCTGGAGCGTTTTGGCGGGATCCGAGACCCAGTACTTC,TRBJ2-5,NA,TRBV30,NA
CASSQAGFNEQFF,TGTGCCAGCAGCCAAGCGGGGTTCAATGAGCAGTTCTTC,TRBJ2-1,NA,TRBV4-2,NA
CASSSQGAGGRNTQYF,TGTGCCAGCAGCTCGCAGGGCGCGGGGGGCCGAAATACGCAGTATTTT,TRBJ2-3,NA,TRBV7-2,TRBD2
CASSPGFSNSPLHF,TGTGCCAGCAGCCCCGGGTTCTCTAATTCACCCCTCCACTTT,TRBJ1-6,NA,TRBV14,NA
CASSHIGKNQPQHF,TGTGCCAGTAGTCACATCGGGAAGAATCAGCCCCAGCATTTT,TRBJ1-5,NA,TRBV19,NA
CAWSVGGVGYTF,TGTGCCTGGAGTGTAGGAGGGGTTGGCTACACCTTC,TRBJ1-2,NA,TRBV30,NA
CASSPLGTGLFEQYF,TGTGCCAGCAGCCCACTGGGGACAGGCCTTTTCGAGCAGTACTTC,TRBJ2-7,NA,TRBV6-5,TRBD1
CASSDVDRRGEKLFF,TGTGCCAGCAGTGATGTTGACAGGCGAGGCGAAAAACTGTTTTTT,TRBJ1-4,NA,TRBV6-1,NA
CASSYSSQARGYTF,TGTGCCAGCAGTTACTCTTCGCAGGCTCGAGGCTACACCTTC,TRBJ1-2,NA,TRBV6-5,NA
CASSSTGLTNEKLFF,TGTGCCAGCAGCTCGACAGGGTTGACTAATGAAAAACTGTTTTTT,TRBJ1-4,NA,TRBV28,TRBD1
CASSPGTGNPGNTIYF,TGTGCCAGCAGCCCGGGGACAGGGAACCCAGGAAACACCATATATTTT,TRBJ1-3,few,TRBV7-6,TRBD1
CASSGGAASYEQYF,TGCGCCAGCAGCGGCGGGGCCGCTTCCTACGAGCAGTACTTC,TRBJ2-7,NA,TRBV5-1,NA
CASSHRGTNTGELFF,TGTGCCAGCAGCCATCGGGGGACGAACACCGGGGAGCTGTTTTTT,TRBJ2-2,NA,TRBV7-9,NA
CASSLGQGGNTEAFF,TGCGCCAGCAGCTTGGGCCAGGGAGGAAACACTGAAGCTTTCTTT,TRBJ1-1,few,TRBV5-1,NA
CASSEGTAAYGYTF,TGCGCCAGCAGCGAGGGGACAGCGGCCTATGGCTACACCTTC,TRBJ1-2,NA,TRBV5-1,TRBD1
CASSVQASGVEGEQYF,TGCGCCAGCAGTGTGCAGGCCTCGGGAGTGGAAGGCGAGCAGTACTTC,TRBJ2-7,NA,TRBV10-1,NA
CASMLTGQVEAFF,TGTGCCAGCATGCTGACAGGTCAGGTTGAAGCTTTCTTT,TRBJ1-1,NA,TRBV5-8,NA
CASSLAGGLPSNEQFF,TGTGCCAGCAGTTTAGCGGGGGGGCTGCCCTCCAATGAGCAGTTCTTC,TRBJ2-1,NA,TRBV7-2,TRBD2
CASSKFSSTGSGNTIYF,TGTGCCAGCAGCAAATTCTCATCGACAGGATCTGGAAACACCATATATTTT,TRBJ1-3,NA,TRBV7-6,NA
CASSLGGTDNQPQHF,TGTGCCAGCAGCTTAGGCGGGACGGATAATCAGCCCCAGCATTTT,TRBJ1-5,NA,TRBV7-9,NA
CASSLGQGAPLTEAFF,TGCGCCAGCAGCTTGGGACAGGGGGCGCCCCTCACTGAAGCTTTCTTT,TRBJ1-1,NA,TRBV5-1,TRBD1
CASSAGQGNEKLFF,TGTGCCAGCAGCGCGGGACAGGGTAATGAAAAACTGTTTTTT,TRBJ1-4,NA,TRBV9,TRBD1
CAWSSQANQPQHF,TGTGCCTGGAGTTCCCAGGCTAATCAGCCCCAGCATTTT,TRBJ1-5,once,TRBV30,NA
CASSLVASRSSYNSPLHF,TGTGCCAGCAGCTTAGTCGCCTCAAGGAGCTCCTATAATTCACCCCTCCACTTT,TRBJ1-6,NA,TRBV7-8,NA
CASSEILGQYGYTF,TGTGCCAGCAGTGAAATTCTGGGACAGTATGGCTACACCTTC,TRBJ1-2,NA,TRBV6-1,TRBD1
CASSLPTGKGRNTEAFF,TGTGCCAGCAGTTTACCGACAGGGAAGGGGAGGAACACTGAAGCTTTCTTT,TRBJ1-1,few,TRBV27,TRBD1
CAWGWGDEKLFF,TGTGCATGGGGCTGGGGGGATGAAAAACTGTTTTTT,TRBJ1-4,NA,TRBV30,NA
CASSEWYRDSPLHF,TGTGCCAGCAGTGAATGGTATCGGGATTCACCCCTCCACTTT,TRBJ1-6,once,TRBV6-1,NA
CASSPTDEQYF,TGTGCCAGCAGCCCCACGGACGAGCAGTACTTC,TRBJ2-7,NA,TRBV7-2,NA
CAISGQGYSGANVLTF,TGTGCCATCAGTGGGCAGGGGTACTCTGGGGCCAACGTCCTGACTTTC,TRBJ2-6,few,TRBV10-3,NA
CASSPGLAGSGANVLTF,TGTGCCAGCAGCCCGGGACTAGCGGGCTCTGGGGCCAACGTCCTGACTTTC,TRBJ2-6,NA,TRBV7-6,TRBD2
CASSIDGQMNTEAFF,TGTGCCAGCAGCATCGATGGACAGATGAACACTGAAGCTTTCTTT,TRBJ1-1,NA,TRBV11-1,NA
CASSYSPGGNQPQNF,TGTGCCAGCAGTTACTCCCCAGGGGGCAATCAGCCCCAGAATTTT,TRBJ1-5,NA,TRBV6-5,TRBD1
CASSQDGPEGTKNIQYF,TGTGCCAGCAGCCAAGATGGACCGGAGGGGACCAAAAACATTCAGTACTTC,TRBJ2-4,NA,TRBV14,NA
CASSRQRGLAGTADTQYF,TGTGCCAGCAGCCGACAAAGAGGGCTAGCGGGGACCGCAGATACGCAGTATTTT,TRBJ2-3,NA,TRBV7-2,TRBD2
CASSQRDGDREETQYF,TGCGCCAGCAGCCAGAGGGACGGGGACAGGGAAGAGACCCAGTACTTC,TRBJ2-5,NA,TRBV4-3,TRBD1